These T cell receptor beta chains were read from a single sample in a study of CD8+ T cells in alopecia areata. Generated by immunoSEQ multiplex PCR, the TCRdb table keeps only in-frame clones and is missing some. The sample consists of over 150,000 clones, roughly three fifths of them appearing once. The sequenced sample consisted of CD8+ T cells sorted from blood. The origin of the receptors is a human donor in good health. Both conserved end residues are part of each CDR3. The order of the fields is CDR3 length, V gene, D gene, clone size, J gene, CDR3 DNA, CDR3 protein. D genes are given only for firm matches. Where a row states a size, it is once, few, many or the class of an expanded clone; other rows omit it.

>14|TRBV29-1|TRBD2|NA|TRBJ2-3
TGCAGCGTAAGACTAGCGGGGGGCACAGATACGCAGTATTTT
CSVRLAGGTDTQYF
>17|TRBV29-1|TRBD1|NA|TRBJ1-1
TGCAGCGTTGAAGTGTATGGACAGGGGGACGTGAACACTGAAGCTTTCTTT
CSVEVYGQGDVNTEAFF
>15|TRBV5-6|NA|few|TRBJ2-7
TGTGCCAGCAGCTTGGGGCGGCTTCGGGGCTACGAGCAGTACTTC
CASSLGRLRGYEQYF
>15|TRBV2|NA|few|TRBJ2-2
TGTGCCAGCAGTGAGTCAGGATGGAACACCGGGGAGCTGTTTTTT
CASSESGWNTGELFF
>13|TRBV6-6|TRBD1|few|TRBJ1-1
TGTGCCAGCAGCCTAGACAGGGGCGCTGAAGCTTTCTTT
CASSLDRGAEAFF
>11|TRBV5-1|NA|NA|TRBJ2-7
TGCGCCAGCAGCTTGGAGGGAACATGGGCATTC
CASSLEGTWAF
>13|TRBV4-1|NA|once|TRBJ2-5
TGCGCCAGCAGCCAAGCCGAAGGAGAGACCCAGTACTTC
CASSQAEGETQYF
>15|TRBV5-4|TRBD1|NA|TRBJ2-3
TGTGCCAGCAGCTGGACAGGGGATAACACAGATACGCAGTATTTT
CASSWTGDNTDTQYF
>13|TRBV25-1|NA|NA|TRBJ1-1
TGTGCCAGCAGTGAATTAGGAGGCACTGAAGCTTTCTTT
CASSELGGTEAFF
>15|TRBV19|NA|NA|TRBJ1-5
TGTGCCAGTAGTATACGGACTGCTGGGAATCAGCCCCAGCATTTT
CASSIRTAGNQPQHF
>15|TRBV19|NA|once|TRBJ1-2
TGTGCCAGTAGTATACCCCGGTCTTCGGGGTTGGGCTACACCTTC
CASSIPRSSGLGYTF
>14|TRBV4-1|TRBD1|NA|TRBJ2-7
TGCGCCAGCAGCCACGGAACAGGGGGTGACGAGCAGTACTTC
CASSHGTGGDEQYF
>13|TRBV4-1|TRBD2|NA|TRBJ2-3
TGCGCCAGCAGCCAAGGGGAGGGTAATACGCAGTATTTT
CASSQGEGNTQYF
>14|TRBV7-9|NA|NA|TRBJ1-2
TGTGCCAGCAGCTCCTCGGGGGGCGGATATGGCTACACCTTC
CASSSSGGGYGYTF
>11|TRBV19|NA|few|TRBJ2-7
TGTGCCAGTGGGGCCTCCTACGAGCAGTACTTC
CASGASYEQYF
>15|TRBV25-1|NA|NA|TRBJ2-7
TGTGCCAGCAGTGAAGGGAGGACAGGATACTACGAGCAGTACTTC
CASSEGRTGYYEQYF
>14|TRBV27|NA|NA|TRBJ1-6
TGTGCCAGCAGTTTTGGACAAACGGGTTCACCCCTCCACTTT
CASSFGQTGSPLHF
>15|TRBV4-2|TRBD2|NA|TRBJ2-1
TGTGCCAGCAGCCCCCGCGCCGGGGGGAACAATGAGCAGTTCTTC
CASSPRAGGNNEQFF
>16|TRBV7-9|TRBD1|NA|TRBJ1-1
TGTGCCAGCAACGAATTCAGGGACAGCTTGAACACTGAAGCTTTCTTT
CASNEFRDSLNTEAFF
>11|TRBV27|NA|NA|TRBJ2-5
TGTGCCGCCGGGTGGGGGGAGACCCAGTACTTC
CAAGWGETQYF
>12|TRBV6-5|NA|NA|TRBJ2-1
TGTGCCAGCAGTTCCCCCCCCCAGGAGCAGTTCTTC
CASSSPPQEQFF
>19|TRBV2|TRBD2|few|TRBJ2-3
TGTGCCAGCAGTGAGGCGGGTCTCTTAGCGGGGGAGCGCACAGATACGCAGTATTTT
CASSEAGLLAGERTDTQYF
>13|TRBV14|NA|few|TRBJ2-7
TGTGCCAGCAGCCAACTAAGCTCCTACGAGCAGTACTTC
CASSQLSSYEQYF
>15|TRBV13|NA|NA|TRBJ1-1
TGTGCCAGCAGCTTCGAAGGGGCCCAGAGTGCTGAAGCTTTCTTT
CASSFEGAQSAEAFF
>15|TRBV15|NA|NA|TRBJ2-7
TGTGCCACCAGCAGAGGCAGATCGTACCCCTACGAGCAGTACTTC
CATSRGRSYPYEQYF
>15|TRBV12-5|TRBD1|few|TRBJ2-7
TGTGCTAGTGGTTTGGGGGGACAGGACACCTACGAGCAGTACTTC
CASGLGGQDTYEQYF
>15|TRBV29-1|TRBD2|NA|TRBJ2-7
TGCAGCGTTGAAGGCTCAGCGGGGGGCGGCTACGAGCAGTACTTC
CSVEGSAGGGYEQYF
>15|TRBV29-1|NA|few|TRBJ2-3
TGCAGCGTTGAGGCCAGGTCTACTAGCACAGATACGCAGTATTTT
CSVEARSTSTDTQYF
>14|TRBV4-1|NA|few|TRBJ2-2
TGCGCCAGCAGCCAAGGAGGTGGCGGCGGGGAGCTGTTTTTT
CASSQGGGGGELFF
>13|TRBV7-9|NA|NA|TRBJ1-2
TGTGCCAGCGGAGAGAAGACGGGGGGAGGCTACACCTTC
CASGEKTGGGYTF
>15|TRBV6-1|TRBD2|NA|TRBJ2-7
TGTGCCAGCAGTGAAGCGAGCCTAGCGGGCTACGAGCAGTACTTC
CASSEASLAGYEQYF
>14|TRBV5-6|NA|once|TRBJ1-2
TGTGCCAGCAGCTTGGTGGTCGGGCCGGGTGACTACACCTTC
CASSLVVGPGDYTF
>16|TRBV4-2|NA|few|TRBJ1-1
TGTGCCAGCAGCCACTCCCAAGGGGCCTCGAACACTGAAGCTTTCTTT
CASSHSQGASNTEAFF
>14|TRBV9|NA|NA|TRBJ1-2
TGTGCCAGCAGCGTAGGTGGAGGGGGAGATGGCTACACCTTC
CASSVGGGGDGYTF
>14|TRBV2|NA|NA|TRBJ2-7
TGTGCCAGCAGAGTTAGGGATAACCTTTACGAGCAGTACTTC
CASRVRDNLYEQYF
>18|TRBV7-9|TRBD2|NA|TRBJ2-3
TGTGCCAGCAGCTCCAACAGCGGGGGGGCCGGGGGCACAGATACGCAGTATTTT
CASSSNSGGAGGTDTQYF
>13|TRBV29-1|NA|NA|TRBJ2-5
TGCAGCGTTGCGGGGGTACCCGATCGGACCCAGTACTTC
CSVAGVPDRTQYF
>14|TRBV4-1|NA|NA|TRBJ2-4
TGCGCCAGCAGCCTCCCCACAGCCAAAAACATTCAGTACTTC
CASSLPTAKNIQYF
>13|TRBV5-6|NA|once|TRBJ1-2
TGTGCCAGCAGACCACAGGGAAGTTATGGCTACACCTTC
CASRPQGSYGYTF
>13|TRBV29-1|NA|NA|TRBJ2-7
TGCAGCGTTGTAAGGGGGGACCGCTACGAGCAGTACTTC
CSVVRGDRYEQYF
>13|TRBV5-6|NA|NA|TRBJ2-7
TGTGCCAGCAGCTTGGGACAGAGCTACGAGCAGTACTTC
CASSLGQSYEQYF
>15|TRBV30|NA|NA|TRBJ1-1
TGTGCCTGGAGTGTACTTGAGGTATTGAACACTGAAGCTTTCTTT
CAWSVLEVLNTEAFF
>13|TRBV6-6|NA|NA|TRBJ2-3
TGTGCCAGCGGAGGACTATCGGGGGATACGCAGTATTTT
CASGGLSGDTQYF
>11|TRBV7-9|NA|NA|TRBJ2-7
TGTGCCAGCAGTCCGGGCTACGAGCAGTACTTC
CASSPGYEQYF